The 14 T cell receptor beta chains below were found in one sample sequenced in a study of blood T cell repertoires in COVID-19. The protocol was immunoSEQ multiplex PCR, while the TCRdb copy is restricted to in-frame clones and leaves out a portion. The sample includes approximately 500,000 clones, around nine tenths of them seen just once. Sequenced sample: PBMCs or T cells enriched from blood (not recorded which). The receptors were gathered from a woman between 40 and 50 years old who had recovered from COVID-19.

The gene calls are TRBV2 and TRBJ2-1; TRBD1 is a possible D gene (5 bases). CDR3 length: 14 amino acids. V was pared by 4 bases and J by 7 bases, with 14 bases between. The germline V gene has CDR1 SNHLY and CDR2 FYNNEI. CDR3 DNA sequence: TGTGCCAGCAGTGCAGGGCAGGGTAAAAATGAGCAGTTCTTC. Translation: CASSAGQGKNEQFF.

V and J are TRBV25-1 and TRBJ1-2; 7 bases match TRBD1. V lost 3 bases, J lost 6 bases, and 10 bases stayed unmatched. The CDR3 runs to 15 residues. Looked up from germline, CDR1 is MGHDK and CDR2 is SYGVNS. Here the CDR3 reads CASSDPFGGQNGYTF. The DNA of the CDR3 is TGTGCCAGCAGTGACCCCTTTGGGGGACAGAATGGCTACACCTTC.

The chain is built from TRBV20-1 and TRBJ2-1; 9 bases line up with TRBD2. The germline V gene encodes CDR1 DFQATT and CDR2 SNEGSKA (reference sequence). The J segment lost 6 bases and the V segment lost 3 bases, leaving 12 bases of the junction unmatched. This CDR3 is 16 amino acids long. The CDR3 reads CSASTWGSGGPNEQFF. The CDR3 nucleotides read TGCAGTGCTAGTACTTGGGGTAGCGGGGGCCCCAATGAGCAGTTCTTC.

In its sample, this clone was seen once. This chain connects TRBV19 to TRBJ1-4; TRBD1 matches 7 bases. V trimming: 5 bases; J trimming: 10 bases; junction bases outside the gene matches: 10. CDR3 length equals 14 residues. Per the germline V gene, CDR1 is LNHDA and CDR2 is SQIVND (reference sequence). The CDR3 protein is CASSVTGEVGKLFF. CDR3 coding DNA: TGTGCCAGTAGTGTTACAGGGGAGGTTGGAAAACTGTTTTTT.

J is TRBJ1-2 and V is TRBV2; 7 bases fit TRBD1. V lost 8 bases to trimming and J lost 8 bases; unmatched junction nucleotides: 11. Germline V CDR1 and CDR2: SNHLY, FYNNEI. The CDR3 contains 13 residues. CDR3 sequence (DNA): TGTGCCAGCCCCAGACAGGGTGTAGGAGGCTACACCTTC. Its protein is CASPRQGVGGYTF.

This clone was recorded a few times. The chain carries TRBV30 and TRBJ1-5; 7 bases align to TRBD1. The V gene end was trimmed by 0 bases and the J gene end by 3 bases; junction bases not matched to a gene: 5. The length of the CDR3 is 15 residues. From germline, CDR1 is GTSNPN and CDR2 SVGIG (reference sequence). The CDR3 sequence: CAWSVRDRLNQPQHF. The CDR3 DNA sequence: TGTGCCTGGAGTGTTCGGGACAGACTCAATCAGCCCCAGCATTTT.

The chain combines TRBV3-1 (or the pseudogene TRBV3-2) with TRBJ1-4; D remains unclear. This CDR3 is 14 amino acids long. CDR1 and CDR2 (germline): LGHDT, YNNKEL (reference sequence). V was clipped by 6 bases and J by 8 bases, with 16 bases between them. The CDR3, as DNA: TGTGCCAGCAGTGAAACCCCGCGGTCCGAAAAACTGTTTTTT. Translation: CASSETPRSEKLFF.

The V gene is TRBV11-3, the J gene TRBJ2-7; a weak D match, TRBD2 (5 bases). Between the trimmed V and J ends, which lost 5 bases and 0 bases, there was a span of 17 bases. The germline V gene has CDR1 SGHNT and CDR2 YENEEA. The CDR3 is made up of 16 amino acids. Here the CDR3 reads CASSPFDGESSYEQYF. The CDR3 DNA is TGTGCCAGCAGCCCCTTCGACGGGGAGAGCTCCTACGAGCAGTACTTC.

The CDR3 sequence: CASSPRTGDYGYTF. CDR3 DNA: TGTGCCAGCAGCCCTCGGACGGGGGACTATGGCTACACCTTC. This chain joins TRBV11-3 and TRBJ1-2; D is possibly TRBD1 (5 bases). The V end was cut by 5 bases, the J end by 3 bases, with 13 bases between. The CDR3 runs to 14 residues. Germline V lookup: CDR1 SGHNT, CDR2 YENEEA.

The chain uses TRBV5-6 and TRBJ2-4; a weak D match, TRBD1 (5 bases). Per the germline V gene, CDR1 is SGHDT and CDR2 is YYEEEE. The V end lost 6 bases, the J end lost 10 bases, and 17 bases lay between the germline ends. The CDR3 sequence is 13 residues long. CDR3 nucleotide sequence: TGTGCCAGCACCCAGGGTCAGGGATTAATTCAGTACTTC. The encoded protein is CASTQGQGLIQYF.

The chain is built from TRBV4-3 and TRBJ1-1, with D perhaps TRBD1 (5 bases). CDR3 length: 14 amino acids. Between the trimmed V and J ends, which lost 3 bases and 4 bases, there was a span of 12 bases. Looked up from germline, CDR1 is LGHNA and CDR2 is YSLEER. The CDR3: CASSHSPRGTEAFF. CDR3 coding DNA: TGCGCCAGCAGCCACTCCCCTAGGGGCACTGAAGCTTTCTTT.

The gene calls are TRBV4-3 and TRBJ2-7; a weak D match, TRBD1 (5 bases). Trimming took off 1 base at V and 3 bases at J, with 10 bases between the two ends. Per germline, CDR1 LGHNA and CDR2 YSLEER. The CDR3 extends over 14 amino acids. The CDR3 DNA is TGCGCCAGCAGCCAAGGGGTCCAGGGCTACGAGCAGTACTTC. It translates to CASSQGVQGYEQYF.

The rearrangement links TRBV5-1 to TRBJ2-5; D gene uncertain. V was clipped by 4 bases and J by 2 bases, with 15 bases between them. CDR1 is SGHRS, CDR2 YFSETQ, per germline. The CDR3 covers 15 residues. The CDR3 sequence: CASSDTEGSQETQYF. CDR3 DNA sequence: TGCGCCAGCAGCGATACAGAAGGTAGTCAAGAGACCCAGTACTTC.

The CDR3 DNA follows: TGTGCCAGCAGCCCCTCTAGCCCTCCCTACGAGCAGTACTTC. Translating it yields CASSPSSPPYEQYF. The chain combines TRBV6-2 or TRBV6-3 with TRBJ2-7, with D tentatively TRBD2 (5 bases). This CDR3 contains 14 residues. Trimming took off 6 bases at V and 2 bases at J, with 14 bases between the two ends. Germline lookup yields CDR1 MNHEY and CDR2 SVGEGT.